These 13 T cell receptor beta chains originate from one sample sequenced in a study of blood T cell repertoires in COVID-19. Some clones are missing from TCRdb's copy, which holds only in-frame ones; the method was immunoSEQ multiplex PCR. The sample holds fewer than 90,000 clones, 90% to 95% seen once. The sample consisted of peripheral blood. The receptor set was obtained from a human donor with active COVID-19. The donor label of this sample is uncertain.

The rearrangement links TRBV19 to TRBJ1-6, with a weak D call TRBD1 (5 bases). The CDR3 length is 15 residues. V was clipped by 5 bases and J by 7 bases, with 15 bases between them. Germline V gene sequence: CDR1 LNHDA, CDR2 SQIVND (reference sequence). The CDR3 here is CASSSYTGTNSPLHF. The CDR3 nucleotides are TGTGCCAGTAGTTCATATACAGGAACCAATTCACCCCTCCACTTT.

The V and J genes are TRBV12-5 and TRBJ2-3; TRBD2 aligns across 9 bases. Germline loops: CDR1 LGHNT, CDR2 FRNRAP. The CDR3 length is 14 residues. After removal of 10 bases from V and 7 bases from J, the junction contained 12 bases not matched to a gene. The CDR3 DNA reads TGTGCTACCCGAGGGGCGGGGGGGCCCTATACGCAGTATTTT. Protein: CATRGAGGPYTQYF.

J is TRBJ1-5 and V is TRBV7-9; 8 positions match TRBD1. Germline V gives CDR1 SEHNR, CDR2 FQNEAQ (reference sequence). The CDR3 loop spans 14 amino acids. J was trimmed by 2 bases and V by 9 bases; bases with no gene match: 6. CDR3 in DNA: TGTGCCAGTGTTCAGGGGGCAGGCAATCAGCCCCAGCATTTT. Amino acids: CASVQGAGNQPQHF.

The rearrangement uses TRBV6-5 and TRBJ1-2, with D perhaps TRBD1 (6 bases). The CDR3 consists of 13 residues. V lost 6 bases to trimming and J lost 9 bases, with 17 bases between them. From germline, CDR1 is MNHEY and CDR2 SVGAGI. Written as DNA, the CDR3 is TGTGCCAGCAGCGGCTGGTCAGGGGATCGCTACACCTTC. Translation gives CASSGWSGDRYTF.

This clone was observed a single time. The chain carries TRBV27 and TRBJ1-5; tentative D call: TRBD1 (6 bases). The CDR3 contains 14 residues. Germline V lookup: CDR1 MNHEY, CDR2 SMNVEV (reference sequence). V was clipped by 5 bases and J by 6 bases, with 14 bases between them. The CDR3 protein is CASSPTGYGQPQHF. CDR3 DNA sequence: TGTGCCAGCAGTCCCACAGGGTACGGTCAGCCCCAGCATTTT.

For this clone: Sequence at one end of the junction differs from germline and may be a read error. The chain has TRBV3-1 (or the pseudogene TRBV3-2) and TRBJ1-1; a possible D gene is TRBD1 (6 bases). The CDR3 spans 13 residues. Germline assignment: CDR1 LGHDT and CDR2 YNNKEL (reference sequence). CDR3 amino acids: CASSQAYASPDRF. For the CDR3, the DNA is TGTGCCAGCAGCCAAGCGTACGCCTCCCCAGACAGGTTT.

The rearrangement joins TRBV28 to TRBJ1-1, with 9 bases fitting TRBD1. The CDR3 length is 14 residues. The V gene's germline CDR1 is MDHEN and CDR2 SYDVKM. With V trimmed by 4 bases and J by 1 base, 1 base remained unmatched. The CDR3 spells CASSSGQGNTEAFF. The CDR3 nucleotides are TGTGCCAGCAGTTCGGGACAGGGGAACACTGAAGCTTTCTTT.

The J gene is TRBJ2-2, the V gene TRBV10-3; no clear D gene. This CDR3 region has 16 residues. Trimming left V 1 base short and J 1 base short, with 10 bases between. Germline CDR1 reads ENHRY; CDR2 reads SYGVKD. The CDR3 loop reads CAISEFSVLNTGELFF. CDR3 DNA: TGTGCCATCAGTGAGTTCTCGGTGTTGAACACCGGGGAGCTGTTTTTT.

This clone was seen just once. The chain employs TRBV10-3 and TRBJ2-7; TRBD2 is a possible D gene (5 bases). V shed 0 bases and J shed 4 bases, with 13 bases lying between them. The germline gives CDR1 ENHRY, CDR2 SYGVKD. The CDR3 has 15 residues. CDR3 nucleotides: TGTGCCATCAGTGAGTCTTCTCCTTCGGGGTACGAGCAGTACTTC. Translated, it gives CAISESSPSGYEQYF.

The rearrangement joins TRBV6-4 to TRBJ1-1; perhaps TRBD1 as D (5 bases). The germline gives CDR1 MRHNA, CDR2 SNTAGT. V shed 8 bases and J shed 5 bases, with 12 bases lying between them. The CDR3 consists of 12 residues. Written as DNA, the CDR3 is TGTGCCAGCGACTCGGGGGGGACTGAAGCTTTCTTT. This encodes CASDSGGTEAFF.

CDR3 DNA: TGTGCCAGCAGTTTTATCGGGGATCAGCCCCAGCATTTT. It yields the protein CASSFIGDQPQHF. The gene calls are TRBV27 and TRBJ1-5; no clear D gene. Trimming removed 3 bases at V and 5 bases at J, with 8 bases between. Germline CDR1 MNHEY, CDR2 SMNVEV (reference sequence). The CDR3 runs to 13 residues.

The V and J genes are TRBV7-7 and TRBJ1-4, with TRBD1 matching over 9 bases. The CDR3 has 15 amino acids. CDR1 and CDR2 from the germline V gene are SSHAT and FNYEAQ (reference sequence). V trimming: 5 bases; J trimming: 7 bases; junction bases outside the gene matches: 8. The CDR3 coding sequence is TGTGCCAGCAGCATCACAGGGGGCGGAGGTGAAAAACTGTTTTTT. The encoded protein is CASSITGGGGEKLFF.

The rearrangement links TRBV5-6 to TRBJ1-2; D remains ambiguous. The germline V gene has CDR1 SGHDT and CDR2 YYEEEE. The CDR3 sequence is 13 residues long. V shed 2 bases and J shed 2 bases, with 7 bases lying between them. The CDR3 region is CASSFGRNYGYTF. DNA for the CDR3: TGTGCCAGCAGCTTCGGTCGGAACTATGGCTACACCTTC.